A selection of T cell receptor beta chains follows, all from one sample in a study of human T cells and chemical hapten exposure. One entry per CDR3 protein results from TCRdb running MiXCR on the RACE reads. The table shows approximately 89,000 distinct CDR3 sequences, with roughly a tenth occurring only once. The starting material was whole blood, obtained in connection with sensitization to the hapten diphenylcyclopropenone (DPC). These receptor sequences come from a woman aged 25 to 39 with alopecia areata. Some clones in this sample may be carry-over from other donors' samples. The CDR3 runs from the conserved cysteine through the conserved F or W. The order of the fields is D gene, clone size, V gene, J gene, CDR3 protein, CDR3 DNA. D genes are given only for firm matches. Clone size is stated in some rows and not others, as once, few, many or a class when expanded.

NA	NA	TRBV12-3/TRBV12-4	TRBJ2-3	CASMNGGATDTQYF	TGTGCCAGCATGAATGGCGGGGCTACAGATACGCAGTATTTT
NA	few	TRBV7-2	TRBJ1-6	CASSLGGTGARNSPLHF	TGTGCCAGCAGCTTAGGGGGGACCGGGGCTCGTAATTCACCCCTCCACTTT
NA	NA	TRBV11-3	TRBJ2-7	CASSLVLGSSYEQYF	TGTGCCAGCAGCTTAGTTCTGGGTTCCTCCTACGAGCAGTACTTC
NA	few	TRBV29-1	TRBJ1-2	CSVEERDGPNYGYTF	TGCAGCGTTGAAGAAAGGGACGGGCCTAACTATGGCTACACCTTC
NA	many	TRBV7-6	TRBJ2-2	CASSLEYGELFF	TGTGCCAGCAGCTTAGAGTACGGGGAGCTGTTTTTT
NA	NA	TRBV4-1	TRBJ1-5	CASSQERSGAQPQHF	TGCGCCAGCAGCCAAGAGCGTTCGGGGGCTCAGCCCCAGCATTTT
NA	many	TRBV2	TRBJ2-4	CASSEASGKNIQYF	TGTGCCAGCAGTGAAGCCTCCGGGAAAAACATTCAGTACTTC
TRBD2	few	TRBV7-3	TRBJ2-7	CASSLGLAGGGEQYF	TGTGCCAGCAGCTTGGGACTAGCGGGAGGTGGTGAGCAGTACTTC
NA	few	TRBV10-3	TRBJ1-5	CAISETSQPQHF	TGTGCCATCAGTGAGACAAGCCAGCCCCAGCATTTT
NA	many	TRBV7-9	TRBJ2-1	CASSLEGLPRDEQFF	TGTGCCAGCAGCTTAGAGGGACTTCCAAGGGATGAGCAGTTCTTC
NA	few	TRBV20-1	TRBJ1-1	CSARDRISGTLLNTEAFF	TGCAGTGCTAGAGATAGGATCTCCGGGACACTATTGAACACTGAAGCTTTCTTT
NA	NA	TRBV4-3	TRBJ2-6	CASSPDSSSGANVLTF	TGCGCCAGCAGCCCGGACAGTAGCTCTGGGGCCAACGTCCTGACTTTC
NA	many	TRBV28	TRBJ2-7	CASSLPGPRSYEQYF	TGTGCCAGCAGTTTACCCGGACCGCGCTCCTACGAGCAGTACTTC
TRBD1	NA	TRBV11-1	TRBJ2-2	CASSKGNRGTGELFF	TGTGCCAGCAGCAAAGGAAACAGGGGCACCGGGGAGCTGTTTTTT
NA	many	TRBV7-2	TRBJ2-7	CASSLGVSYEQYF	TGTGCCAGCAGCTTGGGGGTATCCTACGAGCAGTACTTC
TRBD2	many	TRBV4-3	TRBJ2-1	CASSLYSSGDYNEQFF	TGCGCCAGCAGCCTCTATTCTAGCGGGGATTACAATGAGCAGTTCTTC
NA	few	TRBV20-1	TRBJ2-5	CTALLATQETQYF	TGCACTGCCTTACTAGCCACTCAAGAGACCCAGTACTTC
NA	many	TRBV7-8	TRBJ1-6	CASSLVRLNSPLHF	TGTGCCAGCAGCTTAGTCAGGTTGAATTCACCCCTCCACTTT